This entry describes one TCR beta chain. Its antigen is not identified. Just one base apart from a much larger clone, this may be a read error. The source of the sample is a study of read filtering for tumor transcriptome and immune sequencing. The library was built from roughly 400 ng RNA with molecular barcoded adaptors for alpha/delta and beta/gamma chains. TCRdb reprocessed the reads via MiXCR and lists one record per CDR3 protein. The sample records around 60,000 distinct CDR3 sequences, around 21% being singletons. Study outcomes and limitations: IR-seq and RNA-seq agreed better without single-read clonotypes.

Germline-derived CDR1 and CDR2 are SEHNR and FQNEAQ (reference sequence). Trimming removed 4 bases from V and 9 bases from J, with 18 bases in between. The CDR3 extends over 14 amino acids. V gene TRBV7-9 combines with J gene TRBJ2-5, with unresolved D. Sequences were obtained from a population of CD138-negative cells sorted from bone marrow. The clonotype originates from a donor aged 40 or over with multiple myeloma. CDR3 protein: CASSSDRPGEAQYF. CDR3 nucleotide sequence: TGTGCCAGCAGCTCGGACCGGCCGGGCGAGGCCCAGTACTTC.